These 17 T cell receptor beta chains were all obtained from the same sample, sequenced in a study of cytomegalovirus exposure and HLA in healthy donors. Vbeta (60) and Jbeta (13) primers were used in the PCR. Sequencing was performed with immunoSEQ multiplex PCR; in TCRdb, only in-frame clones are kept and a portion is missing. The repertoire holds 130,000 to 150,000 clones, with just under 85% as singletons. Sequenced material: PBMCs. All receptors come from a man aged 35-49 years in good health and CMV-seropositive.

The chain employs TRBV25-1 and TRBJ2-5, with 16 bases fitting TRBD2. CDR1 MGHDK and CDR2 SYGVNS come from the germline V gene. This CDR3 region has 18 residues. Trimming took 2 bases from V and 5 from J; bases not matched to a gene: 8. The CDR3 DNA sequence: TGTGCCAGCAGTGAACATGGGACTAGCGGGGGGGCCGGGGAGACCCAGTACTTC. The encoded protein is CASSEHGTSGGAGETQYF.

The rearrangement joins TRBV10-3 to TRBJ1-2; TRBD1 aligns across 10 bases. The germline gives CDR1 ENHRY, CDR2 SYGVKD. CDR3 length: 15 amino acids. V gave up 4 bases and J gave up 2 bases; unmatched junction bases: 4. The CDR3 here is CAISAPGQGNYGYTF. CDR3 nucleotide sequence: TGTGCCATCAGTGCCCCGGGACAGGGGAACTATGGCTACACCTTC.

The V and J genes are TRBV6-5 and TRBJ2-1, with TRBD1 matching 7 bases. The CDR3 length is 15 residues. The V gene end was trimmed by 6 bases and the J gene end by 7 bases; junction bases not matched to a gene: 12. The germline CDR1 and CDR2 sequences are MNHEY and SVGAGI. As DNA, the CDR3 is TGTGCCAGCAGCAAAGCCGGGACAGCTCAGAATGAGCAGTTCTTC. Amino acid sequence: CASSKAGTAQNEQFF.

The chain has TRBV5-1 and TRBJ2-7, with 8 positions matching TRBD1. There are 14 residues in the CDR3. CDR1 SGHRS and CDR2 YFSETQ come from the germline V gene. The V segment lost 6 bases and the J segment 5 bases; nucleotides outside the gene matches: 10. The CDR3 DNA reads as TGCGCCAGCAATACAGGGGGGCGAGGTGACGAGCAGTACTTC. This gives the protein CASNTGGRGDEQYF.

This clone was found a few times. V is TRBV29-1 and J is TRBJ2-3; possible D gene TRBD1, 6 bases. V lost 7 bases to trimming and J lost 3 bases, with 11 bases between them. The CDR3 is 12 amino acids. Germline V gives CDR1 SQVTM, CDR2 ANQGSEA. The CDR3 nucleotides read TGCAGCGGGCGACAGGAGACAGATACGCAGTATTTT. It yields the protein CSGRQETDTQYF.

The chain links TRBV11-2 to TRBJ1-1; 8 positions agree with TRBD1. Germline trimming cut 5 bases from V and 1 base from J; bases unmatched to any gene: 12. The CDR3 spans 17 residues. Looked up from germline, CDR1 is SGHAT and CDR2 is FQNNGV. Here the CDR3 reads CASSPGGAGAKNTEAFF. The CDR3 DNA reads as TGTGCCAGCAGCCCAGGGGGCGCAGGGGCCAAGAACACTGAAGCTTTCTTT.

This clone was seen a few times. The chain couples TRBV27 to TRBJ2-7; no reliable D call. There are 16 residues in the CDR3. V was shortened by 2 bases and J by 5 bases, with 19 bases between the two germline ends. Germline V CDR1 and CDR2: MNHEY, SMNVEV (reference sequence). The CDR3 here is CASSLVRPDLLDEQYF. The CDR3 DNA is TGTGCCAGCAGTTTAGTCAGGCCAGACCTCCTGGACGAGCAGTACTTC.

The chain employs TRBV5-5 and TRBJ1-2; 9 positions agree with TRBD1. J was trimmed by 4 bases and V by 3 bases; bases with no gene match: 10. The CDR3 has 16 amino acids. In germline, CDR1 is SGHKS, CDR2 YYEKEE (reference sequence). This CDR3 is CASSSAQGARGYGYTF. In DNA form, the CDR3 reads TGTGCCAGCAGCTCGGCACAGGGGGCGCGCGGCTATGGCTACACCTTC.

The chain recombines TRBV14 with TRBJ2-1, with 9 bases identical to TRBD2. The CDR3 consists of 17 residues. Per germline, CDR1 SGHDN and CDR2 FVKESK. Trimming cost V 3 bases and J 2 bases; bases outside gene matches: 8. DNA for the CDR3: TGTGCCAGCAGCCAGGCCATAGCGGGAGCTACCTACAATGAGCAGTTCTTC. Translating it yields CASSQAIAGATYNEQFF. The full variable domain, with the rest looked up from reference TRBV14 and TRBJ2-1, is EAGVTQFPSHSVIEKGQTVTLRCDPISGHDNLYWYRRVMGKEIKFLLHFVKESKQDESGMPNNRFLAERTGGTYSTLKVQPAELEDSGVYFCASSQAIAGATYNEQFFGPGTRLTVL.

This clone was seen only once. The rearrangement uses TRBV4-3 and TRBJ1-2, with 8 bases fitting TRBD1. Germline V gene lookup returns CDR1 LGHNA and CDR2 YSLEER. This CDR3 is built from 13 residues. V was pared by 3 bases and J by 7 bases, with 4 bases of the junction left unmatched. Here the CDR3 reads CASSQGQATGYTF. CDR3 DNA sequence: TGCGCCAGCAGCCAGGGACAGGCAACTGGCTACACCTTC.

This clone showed up just a few times. V and J are TRBV21-1 and TRBJ2-7; no DNA check was done on the table's D call, TRBD1. TRBV21-1 is listed as a pseudogene. This CDR3 is 15 amino acids long. CDR3 bases: TGTGCCAGCAGCACTAGGGACAGGGGGCCCTACGAGCAGTACTTC. The encoded protein is CASSTRDRGPYEQYF.

This chain connects TRBV6-1 to TRBJ1-3; TRBD1 might be the D (6 bases). Trimming removed 6 bases from V and 7 bases from J, with 22 bases in between. Germline V CDR1 and CDR2: MNHNS, SASEGT. The CDR3 covers 16 residues. CDR3 in amino acids: CASSEQGPALGNTIYF. CDR3 coding DNA: TGTGCCAGCAGCGAACAGGGCCCGGCTTTGGGGAACACCATATATTTT.

This chain links TRBV9 with TRBJ2-6; the D gene is possibly TRBD2 (5 bases). Germline-derived CDR1 and CDR2 are SGDLS and YYNGEE. The V and J ends lost 6 bases and 2 bases respectively, with 12 bases between them. This CDR3 region has 15 residues. The CDR3 bases are TGTGCCAGCACCCAAAAGAGGGCTGGGGCCAACGTCCTGACTTTC. The encoded protein is CASTQKRAGANVLTF.

The chain is built from TRBV4-1 and TRBJ2-2; 8 bases are a match to TRBD2. Germline V gene sequence: CDR1 MGHRA, CDR2 YSYEKL. The CDR3 totals 16 residues. Trimming removed 4 bases from V and 8 bases from J; junction bases left unmatched: 12. Here the CDR3 DNA reads TGCGCCAGCAGCCCCAGGAGCGGGGGCCCCCTTGGGGAGCTGTTTTTT. Translation gives CASSPRSGGPLGELFF.

The chain joins TRBV9 to TRBJ1-4; 7 nucleotides line up with TRBD1. Looked up from germline, CDR1 is SGDLS and CDR2 is YYNGEE. Losses at the gene ends were 0 bases for V and 3 bases for J; bases not matched to a gene: 5. This CDR3 is 16 amino acids long. CDR3 sequence (DNA): TGTGCCAGCAGCGTAGACAAGGACAGGTCTAATGAAAAACTGTTTTTT. Amino acids: CASSVDKDRSNEKLFF.

The chain couples TRBV19 to TRBJ2-4, with TRBD2 identical over 12 bases. Germline V gene sequence: CDR1 LNHDA, CDR2 SQIVND (reference sequence). This CDR3 spans 14 amino acids. Unmatched junction bases numbered 4, after V lost 6 bases and J lost 7 bases. Here the CDR3 reads CASSPGLAGNIQYF. The CDR3 region has the DNA TGTGCCAGTAGCCCGGGACTAGCGGGTAACATTCAGTACTTC.

V gene TRBV11-3 combines with J gene TRBJ2-5, with D possibly matching TRBD1 (5 bases). V lost 5 bases and J 1 base, leaving 8 bases between the germline ends. The germline CDR1 and CDR2 sequences are SGHNT and YENEEA. This CDR3 has 13 residues. CDR3 loop: CASSQGTQETQYF. CDR3 nucleotides: TGTGCCAGCAGCCAGGGCACCCAAGAGACCCAGTACTTC.